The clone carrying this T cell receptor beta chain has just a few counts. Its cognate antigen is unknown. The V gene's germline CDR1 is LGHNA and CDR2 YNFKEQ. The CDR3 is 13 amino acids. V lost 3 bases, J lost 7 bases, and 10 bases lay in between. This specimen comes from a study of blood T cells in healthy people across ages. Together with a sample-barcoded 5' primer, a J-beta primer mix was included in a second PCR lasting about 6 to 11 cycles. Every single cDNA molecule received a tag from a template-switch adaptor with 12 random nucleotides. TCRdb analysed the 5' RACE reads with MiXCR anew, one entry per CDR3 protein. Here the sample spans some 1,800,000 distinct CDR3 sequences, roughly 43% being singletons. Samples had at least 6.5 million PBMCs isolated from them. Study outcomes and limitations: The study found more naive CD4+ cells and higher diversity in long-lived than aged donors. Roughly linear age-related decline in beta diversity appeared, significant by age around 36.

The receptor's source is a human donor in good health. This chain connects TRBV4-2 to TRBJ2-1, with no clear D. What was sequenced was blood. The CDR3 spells CASSQLRVNEQFF. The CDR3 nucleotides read TGTGCCAGCAGCCAGTTAAGGGTAAATGAGCAGTTCTTC.